This T cell receptor (beta chain) is drawn from a study of T cell changes during pregnancy in multiple sclerosis. Profiled with immunoSEQ multiplex PCR; TCRdb holds only in-frame clones, not every one. Found here are tens of thousands of clones, approximately 91% of them singletons; the top ten hold approximately 2.4%. The source is a female donor with multiple sclerosis, enrolled in a pregnancy study. The material sequenced was peripheral blood, taken in the first trimester of pregnancy.

The CDR3 DNA follows: TGTGCCAGCAGTTGGGACAGTCCCTACGAGCAGTACTTC. Encoded protein: CASSWDSPYEQYF. V is TRBV28 and J is TRBJ2-7; the match to TRBD1 covers 7 bases. Germline values: CDR1 MDHEN, CDR2 SYDVKM. The J segment lost 2 bases and the V segment lost 4 bases, leaving 2 bases of the junction unmatched. The CDR3 runs 13 residues.